The 11 T cell receptor beta chains below were found in one sample sequenced in a study of T cells in Graves' hyperthyroidism and ophthalmopathy. TCR beta CDR3 sequences were amplified from RNA transcripts. Researchers ran a first-round RT-PCR on the TCR CDR3 using the HTBI primer set. TCRdb recomputed calls from the multiplex PCR reads with MiXCR, one row per CDR3 protein. The top ten hold about 51% of the sample, which has 300,000 or so distinct CDR3 sequences, 17% seen once. Sequences were obtained from blood. These receptors were obtained from a woman aged 60-70 years with Graves' ophthalmopathy.

This chain uses TRBV5-5 with TRBJ2-7; D might be TRBD1 (6 bases). With 2 bases removed from V and 6 bases from J, the gap between germline ends came to 21 bases. Germline V gives CDR1 SGHKS, CDR2 YYEKEE (reference sequence). This CDR3 spans 16 amino acids. CDR3 DNA: TGTGCCAGCAGCTTTCGTGGCGGGCAGGGGCTACTCGAGCAGTACTTC. This encodes CASSFRGGQGLLEQYF.

There are many counts of this clonotype. The rearrangement joins TRBV5-1 to TRBJ2-2; D remains unclear. V was cut by 4 bases and J by 4 bases, with 14 bases left in between. CDR1 and CDR2 (germline): SGHRS, YFSETQ. This CDR3 is built from 15 residues. The CDR3 bases are TGCGCCAGCAGCCCCATCCGGCCCACCACCGGGGAGCTGTTTTTT. As protein: CASSPIRPTTGELFF.

This clonotype was counted ten times or more. The gene calls are TRBV10-3 and TRBJ1-1; D remains unclear. V was trimmed by 0 bases and J by 4 bases, leaving 9 bases between them. From germline, CDR1 is ENHRY and CDR2 SYGVKD. The CDR3 sequence is 14 residues long. The CDR3 here is CAISESQRVTEAFF. The DNA of the CDR3 is TGTGCCATCAGTGAGTCACAGAGAGTCACTGAAGCTTTCTTT.

This clonotype was detected only a few times. V and J are TRBV7-8 and TRBJ2-3; TRBD2 matches at 8 bases. J lost 1 base, V lost 3 bases, and 6 bases had no gene match. This CDR3 comprises 16 residues. The germline V gene encodes CDR1 SGHVS and CDR2 FQNEAQ. The CDR3 coding sequence is TGTGCCAGCAGCTTCCGGGGGGGCGGGGGCACAGATACGCAGTATTTT. Translating it yields CASSFRGGGGTDTQYF.

This clonotype has at least ten counts. This chain connects TRBV6-1 to TRBJ2-5, with 7 bases lining up with TRBD1. The CDR3 sequence is 16 residues long. The germline V gene encodes CDR1 MNHNS and CDR2 SASEGT. V trimming: 6 bases; J trimming: 6 bases; junction bases outside the gene matches: 16. This CDR3 reads CASSQTETGWRKTQYF. The CDR3 DNA is TGTGCCAGCAGCCAAACCGAGACAGGGTGGAGGAAGACCCAGTACTTC.

This clonotype was seen a few times. This rearrangement joins TRBV5-1 to TRBJ2-4; maybe TRBD2 (6 bases). This CDR3 spans 16 amino acids. Germline V gene data show CDR1 as SGHRS and CDR2 as YFSETQ. V lost 4 bases and J lost 0, with 14 bases in between. The DNA for the CDR3 is TGCGCCAGCAGCCGCGGGGTCGACTTAGCCAAAAACATTCAGTACTTC. Translation: CASSRGVDLAKNIQYF.

This clonotype was seen ten or more times. The V and J genes are TRBV2 and TRBJ1-2; D gene ambiguous. Germline-derived CDR1 and CDR2 are SNHLY and FYNNEI. The germline V and J ends were trimmed by 2 bases and 1 base, with 5 bases remaining between them. CDR3 size: 13 residues. CDR3 DNA sequence: TGTGCCAGCAGTGAATGGGGTAACTATGGCTACACCTTC. Translating it yields CASSEWGNYGYTF. Combining the CDR3 with reference TRBV2 and TRBJ1-2 gives the whole variable domain EPEVTQTPSHQVTQMGQEVILRCVPISNHLYFYWYRQILGQKVEFLVSFYNNEISEKSEIFDDQFSVERPDGSNFTLKIRSTKLEDSAMYFCASSEWGNYGYTFGSGTRLTVV.

In its sample, this clonotype was seen many times. V is TRBV7-6 and J is TRBJ2-5; 8 nucleotides align to TRBD2. Germline loops: CDR1 SGHVS, CDR2 FNYEAQ. This CDR3 region has 15 residues. V lost 4 bases, J lost 2 bases, and 6 bases stayed unmatched. This chain's CDR3 is CASSSRASGQETQYF. CDR3 nucleotides: TGTGCCAGCAGCTCGCGGGCTAGCGGGCAAGAGACCCAGTACTTC.

The chain has TRBV19 and TRBJ2-7, with D possibly TRBD2 on 5 matching bases. V was clipped by 5 bases and J by 3 bases, with 14 bases between them. Germline lookup yields CDR1 LNHDA and CDR2 SQIVND (reference sequence). The CDR3 is 14 amino acids. The CDR3 here is CASSVGLGDYEQYF. CDR3 in DNA: TGTGCCAGTAGTGTCGGGTTGGGAGACTACGAGCAGTACTTC.

This clonotype was picked up many times. The V call is TRBV6-1, the J call TRBJ2-4; 10 positions match TRBD2. Germline V gene lookup returns CDR1 MNHNS and CDR2 SASEGT. This CDR3 contains 14 residues. V lost 6 bases to trimming and J lost 7 bases; unmatched junction nucleotides: 6. The CDR3 DNA follows: TGTGCCAGCAGCCAACTAGCGGGGACGAACATTCAGTACTTC. It specifies CASSQLAGTNIQYF.

This clonotype was detected a few times. The chain uses TRBV11-2 and TRBJ2-6, with D perhaps matching TRBD1 (6 bases). CDR3 size: 18 residues. Per germline, CDR1 SGHAT and CDR2 FQNNGV. V was cut by 3 bases and J by 2 bases, with 17 bases left in between. CDR3 coding DNA: TGTGCCAGCAGCTTTAGGGCAGGGGCGCTAACTGGGGCCAACGTCCTGACTTTC. This gives the protein CASSFRAGALTGANVLTF.